One and the same sample provided the 29 T cell receptor beta chains below, sequenced in a study of spatial heterogeneity in lung cancer. MiXCR was run by TCRdb on the 5' RACE reads, yielding one entry per CDR3 protein. The sample contains around 7,400 distinct CDR3 sequences, approximately 7% of which appear only once. Antigens of these TCRs are unknown. Findings and limits, study-wide: Counts that tracked tumor mutation counts were those of expanded intratumoral alpha and beta TCRs.

The sample's time point: sample taken at primary tumor resection. The sample consisted of lung tumor tissue, taken at surgery. These receptors were taken from a male donor with early-stage non-small cell lung cancer.

This clonotype showed up many times. This chain connects TRBV9 to TRBJ2-1, with 9 bases lining up with TRBD1. The germline V gene encodes CDR1 SGDLS and CDR2 YYNGEE. The CDR3 has 17 amino acids. Trimming cost V 4 bases and J 7 bases; bases outside gene matches: 15. The CDR3 DNA is TGTGCCAGCAGCCGAACAATCACAGGGGGCAAGGGGAATGAGCAGTTCTTC. Translated, it gives CASSRTITGGKGNEQFF.

This clonotype ranks as medium-sized. This chain connects TRBV13 to TRBJ2-1; possibly TRBD2 for D (6 bases). This CDR3 contains 16 residues. Per germline, CDR1 PRHDT and CDR2 FYEKMQ (reference sequence). Trimming left V 3 bases short and J 3 bases short, with 15 bases between. In nucleotides, the CDR3 is TGTGCCAGCAGCTTCCTGACTAGGCCACGCTACAATGAGCAGTTCTTC. This sequence encodes CASSFLTRPRYNEQFF.

This clonotype has more than one count but fewer than ten. This chain uses TRBV12-3 or TRBV12-4 with TRBJ1-1; tentatively, D is TRBD1 (5 bases). V was pared by 3 bases and J by 8 bases, with 10 bases between. The CDR3 length is 12 residues. CDR3 bases: TGTGCCAGCAGTTTCGGGGGACGCGAAGCTTTCTTT. Protein sequence: CASSFGGREAFF.

This clonotype was observed many times. The chain combines TRBV7-2 with TRBJ2-3, with 8 bases fitting TRBD2. The germline CDR1 and CDR2 sequences are SGHTA and FQGNSA. V trimming: 1 base; J trimming: 2 bases; junction bases outside the gene matches: 5. The CDR3 sequence is 16 residues long. The CDR3 loop reads CASSLGSGGPTDTQYF. The CDR3 DNA sequence: TGTGCCAGCAGCTTAGGGTCGGGGGGGCCCACAGATACGCAGTATTTT.

Concerning this clonotype itself: Being one base from a much bigger clone, this may be a read error. This CDR3 fails to terminate in the conserved phenylalanine or tryptophan, so it likely reflects a read error. The V and J genes are TRBV29-1 and TRBJ2-1; D remains unclear. Trimming left V 7 bases short and J 1 base short, with 5 bases between. The CDR3 length is 11 residues. Per the germline V gene, CDR1 is SQVTM and CDR2 is ANQGSEA. The CDR3 bases are TGCAGCGGAAGTTCCTACAATGAGCAGTTCATC. It codes for CSGSSYNEQFI.

This clonotype has at least ten counts. The V and J genes are TRBV14 and TRBJ2-3; no reliable D call. This CDR3 has 16 residues. Germline V gives CDR1 SGHDN, CDR2 FVKESK. Trimming removed 0 bases at V and 1 base at J, with 11 bases between. The CDR3 DNA follows: TGTGCCAGCAGCCAAGAAACTTTCCTTGGCACAGATACGCAGTATTTT. Its translation: CASSQETFLGTDTQYF.

This clonotype is termed medium-sized. The chain joins TRBV9 to TRBJ2-1, with 7 positions matching TRBD2. The V segment lost 4 bases and the J segment 3 bases; nucleotides outside the gene matches: 10. This CDR3 is 16 amino acids long. Looked up from germline, CDR1 is SGDLS and CDR2 is YYNGEE. CDR3 coding DNA: TGTGCCAGCAGCTCCGGACTAGTGGGAGGCTACAATGAGCAGTTCTTC. It translates to CASSSGLVGGYNEQFF.

Turning to this clonotype: Since a much larger clone is just one base distant, this may be a read error. The chain couples TRBV6-2 or TRBV6-3 to TRBJ2-5; TRBD1 is a possible D gene (6 bases). The V end lost 10 bases, the J end lost 13 bases, and 16 bases lay between the germline ends. Germline assignment: CDR1 MNHEY and CDR2 SVGEGT. The CDR3 extends over 10 amino acids. CDR3 sequence (DNA): TGTGCCAACAGGGAGAGGGTCTGGTACTTC. Translated: CANRERVWYF.

By sample fraction, this clonotype is medium-sized. The V and J genes are TRBV9 and TRBJ2-2; 9 bases align to TRBD1. CDR1 is SGDLS, CDR2 YYNGEE, per germline. Trimming at V came to 1 base and at J to 6 bases, leaving 10 bases not matched to a gene. CDR3 length: 17 residues. The CDR3 protein is CASSVFPGTGSPGELFF. CDR3 sequence (DNA): TGTGCCAGCAGCGTATTCCCCGGGACAGGGTCTCCCGGGGAGCTGTTTTTT. The whole variable domain, filled in from reference TRBV9 and TRBJ2-2, reads DSGVTQTPKHLITATGQRVTLRCSPRSGDLSVYWYQQSLDQGLQFLIQYYNGEERAKGNILERFSAQQFPDLHSELNLSSLELGDSALYFCASSVFPGTGSPGELFFGEGSRLTVL.

This clonotype is labeled as medium-sized. This CDR3 is CASSSTGDSGNTIYF. CDR3 DNA sequence: TGTGCCAGCAGCTCAACAGGAGACTCTGGAAACACCATATATTTT. The chain has TRBV7-9 and TRBJ1-3; D might be TRBD1 (5 bases). V gave up 4 bases and J gave up 0 bases, with 10 bases separating them. Germline loops: CDR1 SEHNR, CDR2 FQNEAQ (reference sequence). This CDR3 is built from 15 residues.

J is TRBJ2-3 and V is TRBV28; D may correspond to TRBD1 or TRBD2 (5 bases each). The CDR3 contains 15 residues. Germline CDR1 MDHEN, CDR2 SYDVKM. The V end was cut by 3 bases, the J end by 4 bases, with 14 bases between. The CDR3 sequence is CASSLRGAAADTQYF. The CDR3, as DNA: TGTGCCAGCAGTTTGAGAGGGGCCGCGGCAGATACGCAGTATTTT.

In its sample, this clonotype was seen many times. The CDR3 DNA reads as TGTGCCAGCTCACAACGTACTGGACAGGCGTTTCCAGATACGCAGTATTTT. Amino acids: CASSQRTGQAFPDTQYF. The rearrangement joins TRBV18 to TRBJ2-3; TRBD1 matches 7 bases. Germline CDR1 KGHSH, CDR2 LQKENI. The CDR3 has 17 residues. V shed 4 bases, J shed 4 bases, and the junction held 14 bases outside the gene matches.

By proportion, this clonotype is medium-sized (0.01 to 0.1%). The chain has TRBV24-1 and TRBJ2-3; D is undetermined. CDR3 length equals 13 residues. The V gene lost 3 bases and the J gene lost 2 bases, with 5 bases spanning the gap. Germline CDR1 reads KGHDR; CDR2 reads SFDVKD. The CDR3 DNA follows: TGTGCCACCAGTGATCTAGACACAGATACGCAGTATTTT. Translated: CATSDLDTDTQYF.

This clonotype was seen ten or more times. The V and J genes are TRBV10-3 and TRBJ2-3, with D perhaps TRBD1 or TRBD2 (7 bases each). The CDR3 contains 11 residues. V was pared by 8 bases and J by 6 bases, with 9 bases between. Germline-derived CDR1 and CDR2 are ENHRY and SYGVKD. Here the CDR3 DNA reads TGTGCCATCCAGGGGGGGGATACGCAGTATTTT. Residues: CAIQGGDTQYF.

The rearrangement links TRBV20-1 to TRBJ2-7; possible D gene TRBD2, 6 bases. V lost 1 base and J lost 3, with 16 bases in between. This CDR3 has 15 amino acids. Germline V CDR1 and CDR2: DFQATT, SNEGSKA (reference sequence). CDR3: CSARGGERVIYEQYF. DNA for the CDR3: TGCAGTGCTAGAGGGGGCGAGCGGGTTATCTACGAGCAGTACTTC.

This clonotype appeared many times. The J gene is TRBJ2-7, the V gene TRBV6-6, with D possibly called TRBD1 or TRBD2 (5 bases each). This CDR3 region has 14 residues. V was cut by 4 bases and J by 0 bases, with 10 bases left in between. Germline V gives CDR1 MNHNY, CDR2 SVGAGI (reference sequence). Here the CDR3 reads CASSSGTASYEQYF. As DNA, the CDR3 is TGTGCCAGCAGTTCCGGGACGGCCTCCTACGAGCAGTACTTC.

By share, this clonotype counts as medium-sized. The rearrangement joins TRBV2 to TRBJ2-1; 11 nucleotides agree with TRBD2. V lost 6 bases, J lost 0 bases, and 1 base stayed unmatched. Germline lookup yields CDR1 SNHLY and CDR2 FYNNEI. CDR3 length: 15 amino acids. CDR3 DNA sequence: TGTGCCAGCAGGACTAGCGGGGCCTCCTACAATGAGCAGTTCTTC. Protein: CASRTSGASYNEQFF.

The chain combines TRBV30 with TRBJ1-5; D is ambiguous. CDR1 and CDR2 from the germline V gene are GTSNPN and SVGIG (reference sequence). Deletions cut 2 bases from V and 4 bases from J, with 9 bases between. The CDR3 totals 13 residues. This chain's CDR3 is CAWSTSANQPQHF. In DNA form, the CDR3 reads TGTGCCTGGAGTACCTCAGCAAATCAGCCCCAGCATTTT.

This clonotype is categorized as medium-sized. The chain has TRBV11-1 and TRBJ2-1, with 12 positions matching TRBD1. With 1 base clipped from V and 9 bases from J, the junction kept 7 bases outside the gene matches. CDR3 length equals 16 residues. Germline lookup yields CDR1 SGHAT and CDR2 FQDESV (reference sequence). CDR3 DNA sequence: TGTGCCAGCAGCTTAGGTTGGGACAGGGGGCGAGGTGAGCAGTTCTTC. It codes for CASSLGWDRGRGEQFF.

The chain employs TRBV20-1 and TRBJ2-1; D unclear. Germline CDR1 DFQATT, CDR2 SNEGSKA (reference sequence). Trimming left V 3 bases short and J 7 bases short, with 10 bases between. This CDR3 is 12 amino acids long. CDR3 bases: TGCAGTGCTAGGATCGGGCCGAATGAGCAGTTCTTC. Protein sequence: CSARIGPNEQFF.

V usage is TRBV7-3 and J usage is TRBJ2-1; possible D gene TRBD1, 6 bases. There are 13 residues in the CDR3. Germline V gives CDR1 SGHTA, CDR2 FQGTGA. Between the trimmed V and J ends, which lost 2 bases and 5 bases, there was a span of 7 bases. Here the CDR3 reads CASSLGQHNEQFF. As DNA, the CDR3 is TGTGCCAGCAGCTTAGGACAGCACAATGAGCAGTTCTTC.

This clonotype was found many times. The rearrangement uses TRBV12-3 or TRBV12-4 and TRBJ1-5; D is uncertain. The CDR3 length is 13 residues. Trimming left V 3 bases short and J 3 bases short, with 6 bases between. The DNA for the CDR3 is TGTGCCAGCAGTTTCACGACCAATCAGCCCCAGCATTTT. Translated, it gives CASSFTTNQPQHF.

The chain employs TRBV5-5 and TRBJ2-3; 10 bases fit TRBD2. The CDR3 is made up of 16 amino acids. Germline V gives CDR1 SGHKS, CDR2 YYEKEE (reference sequence). With V trimmed by 2 bases and J by 3 bases, 6 bases remained unmatched. Here the CDR3 DNA reads TGTGCCAGCAGCTTTCAACTAGCGGGGTTGACAGATACGCAGTATTTT. Translating it yields CASSFQLAGLTDTQYF.

This clonotype was picked up a small number of times. CDR3 in amino acids: CSAREFTGGSTDTQYF. The DNA of the CDR3 is TGCAGTGCTAGGGAATTCACGGGGGGAAGCACAGATACGCAGTATTTT. This sequence joins TRBV20-1 and TRBJ2-3; 7 bases align to TRBD2. The CDR3 is made up of 16 amino acids. The V and J ends lost 3 bases and 0 bases, in that order; junction bases with no gene match: 9. Germline-derived CDR1 and CDR2 are DFQATT and SNEGSKA (reference sequence).

This clonotype is labeled as medium-sized. The chain employs TRBV6-2 or TRBV6-3 and TRBJ2-7, with TRBD2 matching over 10 bases. CDR3 length: 14 amino acids. Germline V lookup: CDR1 MNHEY, CDR2 SVGEGT. J gave up 4 bases and V 5 bases, and 5 bases lay outside the gene matches. The CDR3 protein is CASSRLAGVYEQYF. DNA for the CDR3: TGTGCCAGCAGTAGGCTAGCGGGAGTTTACGAGCAGTACTTC.

A few counts support this clonotype. The chain carries TRBV7-9 and TRBJ1-4, with 9 bases matching TRBD1. The CDR3 runs 14 residues. V lost 6 bases, J lost 11 bases, and 10 bases stayed unmatched. The V gene's germline CDR1 is SEHNR and CDR2 FQNEAQ (reference sequence). CDR3 loop: CASRSGTGLGKLFF. The CDR3 bases are TGTGCCAGCAGATCCGGGACAGGGCTAGGGAAACTGTTTTTT.

By its share, this clonotype is medium-sized. The J gene is TRBJ2-7, the V gene TRBV12-3 or TRBV12-4; D gene ambiguous. V was trimmed by 7 bases and J by 6 bases, leaving 16 bases between them. The CDR3 length is 13 residues. CDR3 loop: CASTSVVFVEQYF. The DNA for the CDR3 is TGTGCCAGCACCTCCGTCGTCTTCGTCGAGCAGTACTTC.

This clonotype is labeled as medium-sized (0.01 to 0.1%). This chain uses TRBV4-3 with TRBJ2-7; D is possibly TRBD1 (6 bases). Germline V gives CDR1 LGHNA, CDR2 YSLEER. CDR3 length equals 13 residues. Trimming cost V 0 bases and J 6 bases, with 9 bases left between them. The CDR3 region is CASSQETGSEQYF. As DNA, the CDR3 is TGCGCCAGCAGCCAAGAGACAGGTTCCGAGCAGTACTTC.

This clonotype was recorded many times. J is TRBJ2-2 and V is TRBV28; D possibly uses TRBD1 or TRBD2 (6 bases each). The CDR3 is 17 residues long. Germline-derived CDR1 and CDR2 are MDHEN and SYDVKM. Trimming left V 3 bases short and J 5 bases short, with 19 bases between. The CDR3 region is CASSFERGAISTGELFF. DNA for the CDR3: TGTGCCAGCAGTTTTGAAAGGGGGGCGATAAGTACCGGGGAGCTGTTTTTT. Full variable domain (remainder filled in from reference TRBV28 and TRBJ2-2): DVKVTQSSRYLVKRTGEKVFLECVQDMDHENMFWYRQDPGLGLRLIYFSYDVKMKEKGDIPEGYSVSREKKERFSLILESASTNQTSMYLCASSFERGAISTGELFFGEGSRLTVL.